The clone carrying this T cell receptor beta chain is a singleton in its sample. The antigen is not known. Each CDR3 protein gets one entry after TCRdb re-called the reads with MiXCR. The data show fewer than 400,000 distinct CDR3 sequences, with 15% to 20% seen just once and 8.7% held by the top ten. The data were obtained in a study of T cell repertoires in cytomegalovirus infection. In the study overall: Indications came from public TCR beta signatures; they pointed to CMV infection and to a matching HLA type. The study's findings and limits: The ex vivo response showed dominance by HLA-C-restricted CMV-specific TCR beta clonotypes. Carriers of CMV and the relevant HLA type were discriminated by public TCR beta frequency.

CDR1 and CDR2 (germline): KGHDR, SFDVKD. CDR3 length: 15 amino acids. V lost 4 bases, J lost 4 bases, and 14 bases lay in between. The source is a human donor in good health (CMV status not recorded). Some clones in this sample may be carry-over from other donors' samples. Sequenced input: PBMCs. The chain combines TRBV24-1 with TRBJ2-3, with D perhaps TRBD1 or TRBD2 (5 bases each). The CDR3, as DNA: TGTGCCACCAGTGACCCCGGGGCAGACCCAGATACGCAGTATTTT. Its translation: CATSDPGADPDTQYF.